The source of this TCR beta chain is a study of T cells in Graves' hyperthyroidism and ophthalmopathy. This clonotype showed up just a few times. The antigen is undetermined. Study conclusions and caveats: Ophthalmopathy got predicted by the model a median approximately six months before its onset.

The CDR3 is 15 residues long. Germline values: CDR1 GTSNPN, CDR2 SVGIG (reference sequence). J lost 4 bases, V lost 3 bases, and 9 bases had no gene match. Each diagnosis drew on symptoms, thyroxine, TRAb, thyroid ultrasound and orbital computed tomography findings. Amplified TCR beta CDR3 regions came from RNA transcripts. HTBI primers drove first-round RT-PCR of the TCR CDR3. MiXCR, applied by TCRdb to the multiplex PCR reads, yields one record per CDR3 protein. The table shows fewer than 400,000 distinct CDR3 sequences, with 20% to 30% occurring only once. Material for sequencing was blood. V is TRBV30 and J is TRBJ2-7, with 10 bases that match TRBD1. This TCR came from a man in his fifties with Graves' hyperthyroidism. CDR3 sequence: CAWRILRDRGYEQYF. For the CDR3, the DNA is TGTGCCTGGAGGATACTCCGGGACAGGGGTTACGAGCAGTACTTC.